This T cell receptor (beta chain) is drawn from a study of cytomegalovirus exposure and HLA in healthy donors. Whole-study context: Researchers found that approximately 85% of under 450 genotyped donors fell within the Caucasian-associated ancestry cluster.

The V end lost 4 bases, the J end lost 1 base, and 7 bases lay between the germline ends. In germline, CDR1 is MNHNS, CDR2 SASEGT. The CDR3 is 13 residues long. This PCR relied on a set of 60 Vbeta primers and 13 Jbeta primers. Sequencing was performed with immunoSEQ multiplex PCR; in TCRdb, only in-frame clones are kept and a portion is missing. The data hold about 170,000 clones, with roughly 76% observed a single time. Donors sampled were nominally healthy, though unrecorded immune exposures were likely. The origin of this receptor is a woman aged 18-30 years in good health and CMV-seropositive. The V call is TRBV6-1, the J call TRBJ2-5, with D possibly TRBD1 on 6 matching bases. The specimen sequenced was PBMCs. The CDR3 region is CASSGTAQETQYF. Here the CDR3 DNA reads TGTGCCAGCAGTGGGACAGCCCAAGAGACCCAGTACTTC.